This T cell receptor (beta chain) was captured by sequencing in a study of blood T cell repertoires in COVID-19. For the study at large: Samples representing acute and convalescent COVID-19 were sourced from the United States, Italy and Spain. T cells, B-cell-depleted T cells, or PBMCs supplied cDNA or gDNA.

Germline loops: CDR1 MNHEY, CDR2 SMNVEV (reference sequence). V gave up 3 bases and J gave up 7 bases; unmatched junction bases: 2. The CDR3 contains 15 residues. Per the original data handling: Amplifying reference gene primers gave estimates of nucleated cell counts. Assay: immunoSEQ multiplex PCR; the TCRdb copy retains only in-frame clones and omits some. From that table come the V and J calls and clone size; the DNA was used to work out D and trimming. Of 210,000 or so clones in the sample, 84% were seen once. The receptor was derived from a woman aged 80 or over with COVID-19, enrolled during active disease. The material sequenced was peripheral blood. The chain is built from TRBV27 and TRBJ2-1, with TRBD2 matching over 14 bases. The CDR3 coding sequence is TGTGCCAGCAGTTTTCGGACTAGCGGGAGGAATGAGCAGTTCTTC. Protein sequence: CASSFRTSGRNEQFF.